These 7 T cell receptor beta chains were sequenced from one sample in a study of read filtering for tumor transcriptome and immune sequencing. The library was built from around 400 ng RNA with molecular barcoded adaptors for alpha/delta and beta/gamma chains. TCRdb analysed the reads with MiXCR anew, one entry per CDR3 protein. The sample has about 30,000 distinct CDR3 sequences, approximately 18% seen once. Material: a population of CD138-negative cells sorted from bone marrow. The receptors originated from a donor at least 40 years old with multiple myeloma.

This clonotype was observed at least ten times. The V gene is TRBV19, the J gene TRBJ2-1; the match to TRBD2 covers 7 bases. Trimming at V came to 6 bases and at J to 10 bases, leaving 9 bases not matched to a gene. Germline CDR1 is LNHDA and CDR2 is SQIVND (reference sequence). The CDR3 contains 13 residues. The DNA for the CDR3 is TGTGCCAGTAGGCCCGGGGGGTCGACGGAGCAGTTCTTC. It yields the protein CASRPGGSTEQFF.

In its sample, this clonotype was seen many times. The rearrangement links TRBV4-1 to TRBJ2-5, with 11 bases lining up with TRBD2. V trimming: 3 bases; J trimming: 7 bases; junction bases outside the gene matches: 4. Germline V gives CDR1 MGHRA, CDR2 YSYEKL. The CDR3 has 14 residues. CDR3: CASSQDGTSGTQYF. Written as DNA, the CDR3 is TGCGCCAGCAGCCAGGACGGGACTAGCGGGACCCAGTACTTC.

This clonotype has more than one count but fewer than ten. At one boundary the junction diverges from the germline segment, which might be a read error. The chain recombines TRBV28 with TRBJ1-1; D ambiguous. The CDR3 extends over 17 amino acids. Germline CDR1 and CDR2: MDHEN and SYDVKM. Here the CDR3 DNA reads TGTGCCGGCAGGTCGCGGCGAGAGGATAGGTTCTGGGGTGAAGCTTTCTTT. It translates to CAGRSRREDRFWGEAFF.

This clonotype was observed at least ten times. The chain links TRBV20-1 to TRBJ2-3; 10 bases line up with TRBD2. The CDR3 consists of 14 residues. Germline-derived CDR1 and CDR2 are DFQATT and SNEGSKA (reference sequence). V lost 6 bases to trimming and J lost 4 bases; unmatched junction nucleotides: 7. CDR3 region: CSAKIAGGADTQYF. As DNA, the CDR3 is TGCAGTGCCAAAATAGCGGGAGGAGCAGATACGCAGTATTTT.

This clonotype has more than one count but fewer than ten. The rearrangement uses TRBV20-1 and TRBJ2-3, with 9 bases matching TRBD2. The V and J ends lost 0 bases and 5 bases, in that order; junction bases with no gene match: 9. The CDR3 sequence is 16 residues long. Germline values: CDR1 DFQATT, CDR2 SNEGSKA (reference sequence). The CDR3 reads CSARDRREGHVDTQYF. CDR3 DNA sequence: TGCAGTGCTAGAGATCGGCGGGAGGGCCATGTAGATACGCAGTATTTT.

This clonotype was seen a few times. Possible read error: a much larger clone is one base away. The gene calls are TRBV28 and TRBJ2-7; D may match TRBD1 or TRBD2 (5 bases each). Germline assignment: CDR1 MDHEN and CDR2 SYDVKM. The CDR3 runs to 12 residues. CDR3: CASGFGTVEQYF. DNA for the CDR3: TGTGCCAGCGGTTTCGGGACGGTTGAGCAGTACTTC.

This clonotype was detected ten times or more. V usage is TRBV7-3 and J usage is TRBJ1-1; D remains unclear. Germline-derived CDR1 and CDR2 are SGHTA and FQGTGA. The V gene lost 4 bases and the J gene lost 4 bases, with 10 bases spanning the gap. There are 13 residues in the CDR3. CDR3: CASSSGITTEAFF. CDR3 nucleotide sequence: TGTGCCAGCAGCTCCGGGATAACCACTGAAGCTTTCTTT.